Below, 10 T cell receptor beta chains from the same sample are listed, as sequenced in a study of immune characteristics of hereditary and idiopathic chronic pancreatitis. Some clones are missing from TCRdb's copy, which holds only in-frame ones; the method was immunoSEQ multiplex PCR. The data contain 500 to 700 clones, 50% to 75% of them singletons. Sequenced material: pancreas tissue. The receptors were gathered from a human donor who was a deceased organ donor serving as a healthy control.

The J gene is TRBJ1-5, the V gene TRBV28; a weak D match, TRBD1 (5 bases). From germline, CDR1 is MDHEN and CDR2 SYDVKM. The germline V and J ends were trimmed by 6 bases and 2 bases, with 11 bases remaining between them. The CDR3 is 14 residues long. CDR3 loop: CASSSGWGNQPQHF. CDR3 DNA sequence: TGTGCCAGCAGCTCAGGGTGGGGCAATCAGCCCCAGCATTTT.

By sample share, this clone is large. The chain joins TRBV5-4 to TRBJ1-2; D remains ambiguous. Germline CDR1 SGHNT, CDR2 YYREEE (reference sequence). With 4 bases removed from V and 6 bases from J, the gap between germline ends came to 19 bases. The CDR3 is 15 amino acids. This CDR3 is CASSIDKGLGHGYTF. CDR3 DNA: TGTGCCAGCAGCATCGACAAGGGATTAGGCCATGGCTACACCTTC.

The rearrangement joins TRBV13 to TRBJ2-7, with 9 nucleotides matching TRBD1. The germline V gene has CDR1 PRHDT and CDR2 FYEKMQ (reference sequence). The CDR3 runs 14 residues. The V and J ends lost 6 bases and 3 bases, in that order; junction bases with no gene match: 6. The CDR3 DNA reads TGTGCCAGCAGGGAGACAGGGGGGGTCTACGAGCAGTACTTC. Protein sequence: CASRETGGVYEQYF.

V is TRBV27 and J is TRBJ2-3; 15 nucleotides agree with TRBD2. This CDR3 is built from 19 residues. The germline V gene encodes CDR1 MNHEY and CDR2 SMNVEV (reference sequence). Trimming took 5 bases from V and 2 from J; bases not matched to a gene: 11. The CDR3 loop is CASSQPRTSGRAHTDTQYF. The CDR3 coding sequence is TGTGCCAGCAGTCAACCCAGGACTAGCGGGAGGGCCCACACAGATACGCAGTATTTT.

This CDR3 is CASSVRVPYEQYF. The CDR3 nucleotides read TGCGCCAGCAGCGTCAGGGTACCCTACGAGCAGTACTTC. The genes are TRBV5-1 and TRBJ2-7; tentative D call: TRBD1 (5 bases). With 4 bases removed from V and 2 bases from J, the gap between germline ends came to 10 bases. The CDR3 contains 13 residues. Germline V gene data show CDR1 as SGHRS and CDR2 as YFSETQ.

This chain joins TRBV30 and TRBJ2-5, with D perhaps matching TRBD2 (7 bases). Trimming cost V 8 bases and J 0 bases, with 19 bases left between them. Germline assignment: CDR1 GTSNPN and CDR2 SVGIG (reference sequence). This CDR3 has 15 residues. CDR3 DNA sequence: TGTGCCGGGGGGAGGGGGGCGCGGTACCAAGAGACCCAGTACTTC. Translated, it gives CAGGRGARYQETQYF. Using reference TRBV30 and TRBJ2-5 for the parts outside the CDR3, the full variable domain is SQTIHQWPATLVQPVGSPLSLECTVEGTSNPNLYWYRQAAGRGLQLLFYSVGIGQISSEVPQNLSASRPQDRQFILSSKKLLLSDSGFYLCAGGRGARYQETQYFGPGTRLLVL.

The rearrangement links TRBV10-3 to TRBJ2-1; D gene uncertain. The CDR3 totals 15 residues. Per the germline V gene, CDR1 is ENHRY and CDR2 is SYGVKD. V lost 3 bases and J lost 1, with 10 bases in between. CDR3: CAISDFAESYNEQFF. The CDR3 nucleotides are TGTGCCATCAGTGATTTCGCGGAATCCTACAATGAGCAGTTCTTC.

This chain connects TRBV4-1 to TRBJ2-7; TRBD2 matches 12 bases. Germline V gene data show CDR1 as MGHRA and CDR2 as YSYEKL. The CDR3 totals 15 residues. With V trimmed by 3 bases and J by 7 bases, 7 bases remained unmatched. CDR3 protein: CASSHGTSGYYEQYF. The CDR3 region has the DNA TGCGCCAGCAGCCACGGGACTAGCGGGTATTATGAGCAGTACTTC.

The genes are TRBV6-1 and TRBJ2-5, with D hard to call. This CDR3 comprises 13 residues. From germline, CDR1 is MNHNS and CDR2 SASEGT. Trimming left V 3 bases short and J 5 bases short, with 10 bases between. CDR3 in amino acids: CASSEIEGETQYF. The CDR3 nucleotides read TGTGCCAGCAGTGAGATAGAAGGGGAGACCCAGTACTTC.

This clone was seen a handful of times. The rearrangement joins TRBV19 to TRBJ2-2; TRBD1 agrees at 7 bases. The J segment lost 4 bases and the V segment lost 4 bases, leaving 6 bases of the junction unmatched. Germline V gene data show CDR1 as LNHDA and CDR2 as SQIVND (reference sequence). This CDR3 comprises 15 residues. Written as DNA, the CDR3 is TGTGCCAGTAGTAGGCAGGGGGTAATCACCGGGGAGCTGTTTTTT. Translating it yields CASSRQGVITGELFF.